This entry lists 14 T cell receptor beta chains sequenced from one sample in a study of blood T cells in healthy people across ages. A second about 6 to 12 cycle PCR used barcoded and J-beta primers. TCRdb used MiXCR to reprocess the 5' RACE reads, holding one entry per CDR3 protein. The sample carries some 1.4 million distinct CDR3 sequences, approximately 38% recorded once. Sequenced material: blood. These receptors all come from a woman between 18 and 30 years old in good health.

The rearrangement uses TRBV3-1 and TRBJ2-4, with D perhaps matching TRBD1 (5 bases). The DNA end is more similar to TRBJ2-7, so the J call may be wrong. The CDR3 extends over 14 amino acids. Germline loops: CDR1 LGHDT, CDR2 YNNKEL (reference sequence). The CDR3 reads CASSQGGAEFEQYF. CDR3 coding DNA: TGTGCCAGCAGCCAAGGTGGGGCCGAGTTCGAGCAGTACTTC.

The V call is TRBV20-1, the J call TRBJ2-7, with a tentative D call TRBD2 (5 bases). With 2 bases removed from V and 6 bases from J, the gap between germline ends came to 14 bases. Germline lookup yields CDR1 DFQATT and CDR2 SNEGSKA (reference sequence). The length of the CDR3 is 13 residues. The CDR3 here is CSARPGLDSEQYF. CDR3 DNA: TGCAGTGCTAGACCGGGTTTGGACTCCGAGCAGTACTTC.

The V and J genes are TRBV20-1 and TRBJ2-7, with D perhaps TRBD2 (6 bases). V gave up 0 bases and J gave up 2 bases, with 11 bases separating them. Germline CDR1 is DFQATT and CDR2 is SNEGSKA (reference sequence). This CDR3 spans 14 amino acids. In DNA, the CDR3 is TGCAGTGCTAGAGATTTTGGGGGGACCTACGAGCAGTACTTC. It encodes CSARDFGGTYEQYF.

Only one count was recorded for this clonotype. CDR3 protein: CSAPGQGEKLFF. The CDR3 DNA reads TGCAGTGCGCCGGGACAGGGGGAAAAACTGTTTTTT. The chain uses TRBV20-1 and TRBJ1-4, with TRBD1 identical over 10 bases. Germline V lookup: CDR1 DFQATT, CDR2 SNEGSKA (reference sequence). This CDR3 is built from 12 residues. V trimming: 6 bases; J trimming: 8 bases; junction bases outside the gene matches: 3.

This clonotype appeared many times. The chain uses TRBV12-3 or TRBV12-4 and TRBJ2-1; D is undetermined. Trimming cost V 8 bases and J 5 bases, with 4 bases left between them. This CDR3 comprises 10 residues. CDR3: CASGDNEQFF. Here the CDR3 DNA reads TGTGCCAGCGGGGACAATGAGCAGTTCTTC.

The CDR3 is CASSLSSGGNEQYF. Here the CDR3 DNA reads TGCGCCAGCAGCTTGAGTAGTGGGGGCAATGAGCAGTACTTC. The genes are TRBV5-1 and TRBJ2-5; weak D call: TRBD1 (6 bases). The length of the CDR3 is 14 residues. Trimming took off 1 base at V and 11 bases at J, with 18 bases between the two ends. CDR1 is SGHRS, CDR2 YFSETQ, per germline. Full variable domain (rest looked up from reference TRBV5-1 and TRBJ2-5): KAGVTQTPRYLIKTRGQQVTLSCSPISGHRSVSWYQQTPGQGLQFLFEYFSETQRNKGNFPGRFSGRQFSNSRSEMNVSTLELGDSALYLCASSLSSGGNEQYFGPGTRLLVL.

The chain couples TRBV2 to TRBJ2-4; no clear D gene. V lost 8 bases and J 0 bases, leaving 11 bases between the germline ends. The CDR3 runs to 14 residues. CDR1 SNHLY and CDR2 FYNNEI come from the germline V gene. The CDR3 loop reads CASENRTAKNIQYF. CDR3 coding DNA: TGTGCCAGCGAGAACCGAACAGCCAAAAACATTCAGTACTTC.

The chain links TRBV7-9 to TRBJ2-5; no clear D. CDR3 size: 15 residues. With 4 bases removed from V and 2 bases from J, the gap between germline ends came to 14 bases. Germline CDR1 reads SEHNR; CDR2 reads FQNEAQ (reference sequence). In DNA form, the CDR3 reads TGTGCCAGCAGCTCCGCTGATGTTAGACAAGAGACCCAGTACTTC. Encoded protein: CASSSADVRQETQYF.

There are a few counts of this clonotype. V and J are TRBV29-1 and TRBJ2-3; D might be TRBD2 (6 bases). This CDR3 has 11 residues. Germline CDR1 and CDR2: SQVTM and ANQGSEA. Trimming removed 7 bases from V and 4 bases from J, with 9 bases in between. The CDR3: CSGSGADTQYF. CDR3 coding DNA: TGCAGCGGATCGGGGGCAGATACGCAGTATTTT.

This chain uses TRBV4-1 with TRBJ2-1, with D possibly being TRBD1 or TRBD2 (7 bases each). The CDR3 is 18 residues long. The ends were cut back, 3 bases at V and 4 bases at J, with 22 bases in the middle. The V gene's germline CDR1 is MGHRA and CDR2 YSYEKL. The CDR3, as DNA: TGCGCCAGCAGCCAGGGACCAGGGGGGAGGGACCCTTACAATGAGCAGTTCTTC. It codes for CASSQGPGGRDPYNEQFF.

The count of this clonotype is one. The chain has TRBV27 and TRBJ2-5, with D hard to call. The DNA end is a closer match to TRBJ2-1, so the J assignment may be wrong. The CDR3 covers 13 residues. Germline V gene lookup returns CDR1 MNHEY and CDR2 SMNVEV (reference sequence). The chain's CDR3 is CASSTKTQETQFF. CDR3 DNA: TGTGCCAGCAGTACCAAGACGCAAGAGACCCAGTTCTTC.

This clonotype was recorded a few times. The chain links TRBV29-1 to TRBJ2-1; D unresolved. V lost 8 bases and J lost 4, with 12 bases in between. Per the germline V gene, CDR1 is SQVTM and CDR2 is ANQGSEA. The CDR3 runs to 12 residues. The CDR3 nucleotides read TGCAGCTCCTCGACTCCATACAATGAGCAGTTCTTC. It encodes CSSSTPYNEQFF.

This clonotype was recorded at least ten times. The CDR3 reads CASSPPGRGVDTGELFF. CDR3 nucleotide sequence: TGTGCCAGCAGCCCTCCTGGTAGAGGAGTGGACACCGGGGAGCTGTTTTTT. The J gene is TRBJ2-2, the V gene TRBV9, with D unclear. V lost 4 bases and J lost 3, with 19 bases in between. Germline assignment: CDR1 SGDLS and CDR2 YYNGEE. This CDR3 is 17 amino acids long.

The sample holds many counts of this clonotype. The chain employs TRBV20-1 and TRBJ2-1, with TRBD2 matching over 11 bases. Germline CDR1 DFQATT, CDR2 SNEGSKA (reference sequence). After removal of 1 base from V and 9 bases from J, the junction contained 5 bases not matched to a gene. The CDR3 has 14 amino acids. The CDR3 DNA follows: TGCAGTGCTAGAGCGACTAGCGGGACTGGTGAGCAGTTCTTC. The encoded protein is CSARATSGTGEQFF.